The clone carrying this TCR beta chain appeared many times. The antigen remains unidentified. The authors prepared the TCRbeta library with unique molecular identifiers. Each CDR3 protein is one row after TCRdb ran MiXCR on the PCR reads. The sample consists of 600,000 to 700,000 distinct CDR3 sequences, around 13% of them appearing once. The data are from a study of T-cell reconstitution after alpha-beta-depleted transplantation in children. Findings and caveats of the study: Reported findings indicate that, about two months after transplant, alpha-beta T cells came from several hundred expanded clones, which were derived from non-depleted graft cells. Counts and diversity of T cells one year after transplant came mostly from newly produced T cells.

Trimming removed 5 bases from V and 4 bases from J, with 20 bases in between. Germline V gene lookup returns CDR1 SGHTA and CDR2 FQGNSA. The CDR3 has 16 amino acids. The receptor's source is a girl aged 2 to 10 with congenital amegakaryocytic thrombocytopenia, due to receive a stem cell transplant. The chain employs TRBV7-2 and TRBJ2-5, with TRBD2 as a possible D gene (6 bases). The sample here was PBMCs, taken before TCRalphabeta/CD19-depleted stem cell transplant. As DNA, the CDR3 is TGTGCCAGCAGCACCCAGCGCCGGGAGATCATAGAGACCCAGTACTTC. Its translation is CASSTQRREIIETQYF.